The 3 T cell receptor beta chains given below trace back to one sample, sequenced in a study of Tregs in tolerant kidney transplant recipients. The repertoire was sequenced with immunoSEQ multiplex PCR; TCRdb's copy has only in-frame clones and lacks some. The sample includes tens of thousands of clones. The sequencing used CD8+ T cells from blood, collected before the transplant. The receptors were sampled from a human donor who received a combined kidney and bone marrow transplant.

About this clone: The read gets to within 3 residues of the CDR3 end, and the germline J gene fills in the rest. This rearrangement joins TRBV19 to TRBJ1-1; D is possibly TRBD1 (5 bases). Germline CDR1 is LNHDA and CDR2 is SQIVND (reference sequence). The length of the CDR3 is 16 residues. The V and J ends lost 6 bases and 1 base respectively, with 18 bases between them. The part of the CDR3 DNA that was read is TGTGCCAGTAGCCCGGGGGTTACAGCCTGGAACACTGAA. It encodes CASSPGVTAWNTE. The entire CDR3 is CASSPGVTAWNTEAFF.

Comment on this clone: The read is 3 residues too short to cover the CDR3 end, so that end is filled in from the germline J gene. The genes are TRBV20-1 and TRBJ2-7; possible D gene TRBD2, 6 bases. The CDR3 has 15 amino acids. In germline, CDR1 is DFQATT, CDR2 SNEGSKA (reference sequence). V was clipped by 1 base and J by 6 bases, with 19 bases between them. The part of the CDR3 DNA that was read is TGCAGTGCTAGAGGTTCCTCCGGGGGAATCATCGAG. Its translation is CSARGSSGGIIE. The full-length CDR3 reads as CSARGSSGGIIEQYF.

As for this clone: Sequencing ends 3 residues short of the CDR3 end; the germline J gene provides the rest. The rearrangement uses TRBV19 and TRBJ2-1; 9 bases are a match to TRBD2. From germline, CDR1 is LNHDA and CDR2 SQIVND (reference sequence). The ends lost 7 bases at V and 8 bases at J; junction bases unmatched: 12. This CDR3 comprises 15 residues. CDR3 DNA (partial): TGTGCCAGTAAAATTTTAGCGGGAGAAACCTATGAG. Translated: CASKILAGETYE. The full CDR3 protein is CASKILAGETYEQFF.